This T cell receptor beta chain is drawn from a study of T cell repertoires and HLA-DP antigens. Overall study: One stimulator alloantigen differed from self by one groove amino acid; the other by ten. The donors, ranging 18-to-29 to 60-to-69 years, included a couple of males and one female. Study results and limitations: Average cumulative frequency of previously undetected clones was 36.3% against one allele and around 48% against the other.

This CDR3 has 15 residues. CDR1 and CDR2 from the germline V gene are SGHNT and YYREEE (reference sequence). The J segment lost 3 bases and the V segment lost 4 bases, leaving 5 bases of the junction unmatched. Clones were sequenced by immunoSEQ multiplex PCR, and TCRdb holds only the in-frame ones, with some missing. This sample carries over 100,000 clones, 80% to 95% of them seen once, and the ten largest clones take 0.25% to 0.3%. For this clone: Its matching antigen is unknown.

The sequence derives from a young woman in good health and CMV-seronegative. V usage is TRBV5-4 and J usage is TRBJ2-1, with 9 bases fitting TRBD1. Sequencing was performed on CD4+ T cells from PBMCs. The CDR3 DNA follows: TGTGCCAGCAGCCAAGCGGACAGGGGCTACAATGAGCAGTTCTTC. Its protein is CASSQADRGYNEQFF.